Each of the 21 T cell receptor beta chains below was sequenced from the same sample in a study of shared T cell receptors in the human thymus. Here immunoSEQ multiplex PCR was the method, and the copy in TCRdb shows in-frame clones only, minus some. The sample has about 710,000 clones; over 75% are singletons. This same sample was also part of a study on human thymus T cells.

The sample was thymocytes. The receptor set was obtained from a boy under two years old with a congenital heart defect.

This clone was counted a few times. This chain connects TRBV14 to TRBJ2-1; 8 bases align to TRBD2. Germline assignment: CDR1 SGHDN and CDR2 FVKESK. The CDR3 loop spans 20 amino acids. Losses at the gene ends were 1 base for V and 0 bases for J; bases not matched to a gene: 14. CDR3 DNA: TGTGCCAGCAGCCAAGTTAATGAGGCGTTAGCGGGAATCTCCTACAATGAGCAGTTCTTC. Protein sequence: CASSQVNEALAGISYNEQFF.

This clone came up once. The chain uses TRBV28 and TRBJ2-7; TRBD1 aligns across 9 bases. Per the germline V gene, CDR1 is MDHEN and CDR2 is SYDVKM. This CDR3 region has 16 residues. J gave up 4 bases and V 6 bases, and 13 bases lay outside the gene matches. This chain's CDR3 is CASSSDWGQGHYEQYF. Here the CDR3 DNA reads TGTGCCAGCAGCTCCGATTGGGGACAGGGCCATTACGAGCAGTACTTC.

CDR3 in amino acids: CASSFDRRTSNYGYTF. DNA for the CDR3: TGTGCCAGCAGCTTTGACAGGAGGACCTCTAACTATGGCTACACCTTC. The chain employs TRBV5-8 and TRBJ1-2; TRBD1 is a possible D gene (6 bases). Trimming cost V 2 bases and J 0 bases, with 14 bases left between them. The V gene's germline CDR1 is SGHTS and CDR2 YDEGEE. The CDR3 runs 16 residues.

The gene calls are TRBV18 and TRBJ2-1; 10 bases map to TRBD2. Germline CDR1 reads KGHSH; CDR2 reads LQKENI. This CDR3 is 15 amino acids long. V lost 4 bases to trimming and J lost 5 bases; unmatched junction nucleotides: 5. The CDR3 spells CASSHSGRYDNEQFF. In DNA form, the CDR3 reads TGTGCCAGCTCACATAGCGGGAGGTACGACAATGAGCAGTTCTTC.

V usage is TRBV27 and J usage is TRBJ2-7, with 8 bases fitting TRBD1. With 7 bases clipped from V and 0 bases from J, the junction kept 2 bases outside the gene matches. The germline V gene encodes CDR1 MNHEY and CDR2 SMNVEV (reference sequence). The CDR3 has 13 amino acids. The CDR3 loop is CASKDRGSYEQYF. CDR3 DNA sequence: TGTGCCAGCAAAGACAGGGGCTCCTACGAGCAGTACTTC.

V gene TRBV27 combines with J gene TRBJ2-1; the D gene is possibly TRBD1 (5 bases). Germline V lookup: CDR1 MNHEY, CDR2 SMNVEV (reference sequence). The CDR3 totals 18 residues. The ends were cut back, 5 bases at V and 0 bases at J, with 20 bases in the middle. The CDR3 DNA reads TGTGCCAGCAGTCCATCCCACCCCAGGGTGAGCTCCTACAATGAGCAGTTCTTC. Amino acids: CASSPSHPRVSSYNEQFF.

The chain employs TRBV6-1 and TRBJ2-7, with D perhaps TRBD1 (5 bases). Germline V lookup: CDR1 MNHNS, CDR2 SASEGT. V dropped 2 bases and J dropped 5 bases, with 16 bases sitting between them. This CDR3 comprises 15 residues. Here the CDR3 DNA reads TGTGCCAGCAGTGAAATCTTACAGGAGATCGACGAGCAGTACTTC. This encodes CASSEILQEIDEQYF.

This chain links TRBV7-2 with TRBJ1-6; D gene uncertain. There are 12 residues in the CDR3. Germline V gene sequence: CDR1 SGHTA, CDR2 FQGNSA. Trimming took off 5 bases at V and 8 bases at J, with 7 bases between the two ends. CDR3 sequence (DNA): TGTGCCAGCAGCCCCAAATATTCACCCCTCCACTTT. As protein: CASSPKYSPLHF.

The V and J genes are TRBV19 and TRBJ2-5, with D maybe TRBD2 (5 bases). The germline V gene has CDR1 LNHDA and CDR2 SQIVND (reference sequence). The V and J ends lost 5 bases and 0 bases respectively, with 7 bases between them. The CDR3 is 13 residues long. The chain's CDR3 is CASSSSHQETQYF. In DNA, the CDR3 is TGTGCCAGTAGTTCTAGCCACCAAGAGACCCAGTACTTC.

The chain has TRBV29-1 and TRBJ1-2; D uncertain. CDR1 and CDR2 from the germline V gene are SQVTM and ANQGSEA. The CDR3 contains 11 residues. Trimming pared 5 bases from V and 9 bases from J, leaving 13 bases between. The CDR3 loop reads CSVPTGIRYTF. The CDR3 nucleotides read TGCAGCGTTCCCACCGGTATTCGCTACACCTTC.

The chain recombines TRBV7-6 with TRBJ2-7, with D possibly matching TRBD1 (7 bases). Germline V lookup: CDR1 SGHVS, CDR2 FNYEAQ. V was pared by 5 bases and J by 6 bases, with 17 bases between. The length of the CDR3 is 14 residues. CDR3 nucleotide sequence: TGTGCCAGCAGCCAACAGGGGAGGCGGGTCGAGCAGTACTTC. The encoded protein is CASSQQGRRVEQYF.

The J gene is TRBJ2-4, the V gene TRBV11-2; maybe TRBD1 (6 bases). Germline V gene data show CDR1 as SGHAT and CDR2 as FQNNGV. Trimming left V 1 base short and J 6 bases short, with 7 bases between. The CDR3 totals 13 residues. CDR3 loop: CASSLVGGNIQYF. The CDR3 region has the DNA TGTGCCAGCAGCTTAGTAGGGGGAAACATTCAGTACTTC.

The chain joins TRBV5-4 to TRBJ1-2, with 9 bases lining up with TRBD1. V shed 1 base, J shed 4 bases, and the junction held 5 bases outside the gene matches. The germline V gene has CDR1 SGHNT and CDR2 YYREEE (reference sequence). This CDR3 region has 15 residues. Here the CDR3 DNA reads TGTGCCAGCAGCTTGCGGACAGGGGACAGCTATGGCTACACCTTC. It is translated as CASSLRTGDSYGYTF.

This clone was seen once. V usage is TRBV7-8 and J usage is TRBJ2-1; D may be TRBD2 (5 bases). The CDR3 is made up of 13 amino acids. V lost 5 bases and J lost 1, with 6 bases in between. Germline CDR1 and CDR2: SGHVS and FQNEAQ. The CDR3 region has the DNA TGTGCCAGCAGCCGGACTTCCTACAATGAGCAGTTCTTC. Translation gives CASSRTSYNEQFF.

Written as DNA, the CDR3 is TGTGCCAGCAGCCCCCAGGGGGTACTTAACTATGGCTACACCTTC. Translated, it gives CASSPQGVLNYGYTF. V and J are TRBV5-5 and TRBJ1-2; TRBD1 aligns across 7 bases. In germline, CDR1 is SGHKS, CDR2 YYEKEE (reference sequence). Trimming took 4 bases from V and 1 from J; bases not matched to a gene: 7. CDR3 size: 15 residues.

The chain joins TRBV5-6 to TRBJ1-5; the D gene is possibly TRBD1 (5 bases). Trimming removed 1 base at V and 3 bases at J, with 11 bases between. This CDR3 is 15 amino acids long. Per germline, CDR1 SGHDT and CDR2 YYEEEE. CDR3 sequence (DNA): TGTGCCAGCAGCTTGTCTGGGGGGACCAATCAGCCCCAGCATTTT. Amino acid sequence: CASSLSGGTNQPQHF.

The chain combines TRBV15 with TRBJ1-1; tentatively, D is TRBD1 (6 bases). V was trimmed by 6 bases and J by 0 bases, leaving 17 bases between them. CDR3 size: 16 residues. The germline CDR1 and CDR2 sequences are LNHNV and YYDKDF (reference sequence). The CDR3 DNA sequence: TGTGCCACCAGGAAGGGAGGGGGGAGCATGAACACTGAAGCTTTCTTT. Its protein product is CATRKGGGSMNTEAFF.

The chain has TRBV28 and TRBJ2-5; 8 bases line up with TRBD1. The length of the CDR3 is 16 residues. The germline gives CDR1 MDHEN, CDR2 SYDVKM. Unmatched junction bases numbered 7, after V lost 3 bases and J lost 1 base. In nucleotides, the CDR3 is TGTGCCAGCAGTTTCCGTACAGGGGGAATCCAAGAGACCCAGTACTTC. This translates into CASSFRTGGIQETQYF.

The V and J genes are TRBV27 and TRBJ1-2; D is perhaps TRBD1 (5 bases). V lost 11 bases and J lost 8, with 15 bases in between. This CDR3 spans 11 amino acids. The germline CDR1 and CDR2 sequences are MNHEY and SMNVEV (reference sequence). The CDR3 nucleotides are TGTGCCTCACGCCAGGGTCAGGGCTACACCTTC. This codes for CASRQGQGYTF.

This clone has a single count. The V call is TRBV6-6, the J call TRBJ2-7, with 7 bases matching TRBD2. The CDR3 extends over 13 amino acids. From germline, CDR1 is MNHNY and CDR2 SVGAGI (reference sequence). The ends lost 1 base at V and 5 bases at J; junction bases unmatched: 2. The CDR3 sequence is CASSYWGGNEQYF. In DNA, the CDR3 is TGTGCCAGCAGTTACTGGGGGGGAAACGAGCAGTACTTC.

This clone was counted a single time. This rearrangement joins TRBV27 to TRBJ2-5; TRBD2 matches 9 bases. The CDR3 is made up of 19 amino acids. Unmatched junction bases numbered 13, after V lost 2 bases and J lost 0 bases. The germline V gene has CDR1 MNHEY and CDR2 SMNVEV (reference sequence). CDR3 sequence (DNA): TGTGCCAGCAGTTTAGTTGCGGGAGGGTCTCCCGCAGACCAAGAGACCCAGTACTTC. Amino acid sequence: CASSLVAGGSPADQETQYF.